This T cell receptor beta chain was sequenced in a study of control samples from healthy donors and cancer patients. From germline, CDR1 is MDHEN and CDR2 SYDVKM. Losses at the gene ends were 6 bases for V and 4 bases for J; bases not matched to a gene: 2. CDR3 length: 14 amino acids. Produced via immunoSEQ multiplex PCR; TCRdb's table is partial and in-frame only. This sample has over 85,000 clones, with just over 90% found just once. This receptor was obtained from a woman in her 30s in good health. The sample comprised blood. V and J are TRBV28 and TRBJ2-1, with 11 bases fitting TRBD1. The CDR3 reads CASRDRGRYNEQFF. In DNA, the CDR3 is TGTGCCAGCAGGGACAGGGGGCGGTACAATGAGCAGTTCTTC.